This T cell receptor beta chain was sequenced in a study of T cell responses to AZD1222 COVID-19 vaccine. Study-wide points: Seropositive AZD1222 recipients at baseline numbered only 6 or 7.

The table lists this clone with a few counts. Its antigen is undetermined. TCRdb keeps only in-frame clones here, not all; method: immunoSEQ multiplex PCR. The data contain about 110,000 clones, roughly 86% of them singletons. The CDR3 loop spans 21 amino acids. Germline CDR1 is SGHDN and CDR2 is FVKESK. The V gene end was trimmed by 0 bases and the J gene end by 0 bases; junction bases not matched to a gene: 15. The sequencing here drew on peripheral blood, taken on day 0 of AZD1222 vaccination. V and J are TRBV14 and TRBJ2-1, with 9 bases aligning to TRBD2. This receptor was identified in an adult in good health. The CDR3 nucleotides are TGTGCCAGCAGCCAAGATAGTTTCAAGCGGGGGGCCACGGACTCCTACAATGAGCAGTTCTTC. It encodes CASSQDSFKRGATDSYNEQFF.